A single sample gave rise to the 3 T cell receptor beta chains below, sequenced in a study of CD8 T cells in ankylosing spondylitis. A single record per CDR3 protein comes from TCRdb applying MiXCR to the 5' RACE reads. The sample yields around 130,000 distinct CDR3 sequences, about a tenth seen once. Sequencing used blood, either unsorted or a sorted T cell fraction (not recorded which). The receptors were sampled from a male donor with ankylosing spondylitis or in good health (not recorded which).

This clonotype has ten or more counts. CDR3 DNA: TGCAGTGCGAAAGGGAGCCAAGAGACCCAGTACTTC. This gives the protein CSAKGSQETQYF. The chain has TRBV20-1 and TRBJ2-5, with D possibly matching TRBD2 (5 bases). Looked up from germline, CDR1 is DFQATT and CDR2 is SNEGSKA (reference sequence). The CDR3 is 12 amino acids. Deletions cut 6 bases from V and 1 base from J, with 9 bases between.

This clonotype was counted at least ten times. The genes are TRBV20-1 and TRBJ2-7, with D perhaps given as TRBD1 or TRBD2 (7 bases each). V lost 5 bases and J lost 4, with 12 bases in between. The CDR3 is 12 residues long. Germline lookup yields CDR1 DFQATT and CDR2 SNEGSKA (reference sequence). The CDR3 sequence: CSAAGGGYEQYF. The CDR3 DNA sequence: TGCAGTGCTGCAGGGGGAGGGTACGAGCAGTACTTC.

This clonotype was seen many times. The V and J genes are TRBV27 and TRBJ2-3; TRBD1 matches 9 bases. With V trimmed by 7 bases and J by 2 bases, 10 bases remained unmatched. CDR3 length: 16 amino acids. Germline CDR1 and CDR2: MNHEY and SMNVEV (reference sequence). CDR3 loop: CASKMTGGIHTDTQYF. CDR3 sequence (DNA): TGTGCCAGCAAAATGACAGGGGGAATACACACAGATACGCAGTATTTT.